This T cell receptor beta chain was identified during a study of T cell responses to AZD1222 COVID-19 vaccine. As for this clone: Its specificity is not known.

Study results and caveats: It should be noted that donors were predominantly white British and more often female, and clonal diversity was possibly underestimated. Recipients of two AZD1222 doses showed rising Spike-specific TCR breadth and depth.

The repertoire was sequenced with immunoSEQ multiplex PCR; TCRdb's copy has only in-frame clones and lacks some. This sample carries about 120,000 clones, 90% of them seen once, and the ten largest clones take 7.2%. The sequencing used peripheral blood, collected on day 0 of AZD1222 vaccination. This TCR came from an adult in good health.

The CDR3 region is CASSLPGSSTYGYTF. CDR3 nucleotides: TGTGCCAGCAGCCTTCCGGGCTCTTCTACCTATGGCTACACCTTC. The J gene is TRBJ1-2, the V gene TRBV5-6; D gene unclear. Germline CDR1 reads SGHDT; CDR2 reads YYEEEE. Between the trimmed V and J ends, which lost 4 bases and 4 bases, there was a span of 17 bases. CDR3 length equals 15 residues.